This TCR beta chain comes out of a study of T-cell reconstitution after alpha-beta-depleted transplantation in children. Study-level findings and limits: Certain patients had high TCRbeta diversity at day 60, and it came from recipient T cells and thymic progenitors that survived. Most T-cell counts and diversity one year after the transplant came from T cells that were newly produced. As was reported, about two months after transplant, alpha-beta T cells came from several hundred expanded graft clones.

The sample holds a few counts of this clonotype. The antigen remains undetermined. The CDR3 consists of 13 residues. Per germline, CDR1 DFQATT and CDR2 SNEGSKA (reference sequence). The trim removed 4 bases at V and 5 bases at J, leaving 8 bases unmatched. This sample's TCRbeta library carried unique molecular identifier barcodes. TCRdb independently ran MiXCR on the PCR reads; one entry per CDR3 protein. The sample includes about 350,000 distinct CDR3 sequences, around 15% seen only once; the top ten take about 41%. Sequenced here: PBMCs, mostly from graft donor cells, sampled 360 days after TCRalphabeta/CD19-depleted stem cell transplant. The TCR originated in a male patient under 10 years old who had a stem cell transplant for acute lymphoblastic leukemia, so the T cells may come from the graft donor. This chain uses TRBV20-1 with TRBJ2-7; 7 bases are a match to TRBD1. The chain's CDR3 is CSATQGGLDEQYF. In DNA form, the CDR3 reads TGCAGTGCTACCCAAGGGGGCCTCGACGAGCAGTACTTC.